A single TCR beta chain is shown here with its context. It was across several immunoSEQ plates that each subset's genomic DNA was evenly split. Data came from immunoSEQ multiplex PCR; TCRdb stores just in-frame clones and leaves some out. The data contain approximately 2.1 million clones, more than 80% of them singletons. This entry belongs to a study of shared clonotypes between healthy human individuals. Investigators divided CD4+ cells into CD45RA+ naive and CD45RA-negative memory subsets. The sample taken for sequencing was naive CD4+ T cells from PBMCs. Subset given: CD45RA+ positively selected. This TCR came from a man younger than 30 in good health. Some clones in this sample may be carry-over from other donors' samples.

CDR3 in amino acids: CASSPPRGTEAFF. DNA of the CDR3: TGCGCCAGCAGCCCGCCCAGAGGCACTGAAGCTTTCTTT. V usage is TRBV5-1 and J usage is TRBJ1-1, with D hard to call. From germline, CDR1 is SGHRS and CDR2 YFSETQ. The CDR3 runs 13 residues. Trimming took 4 bases from V and 4 from J, leaving 11 bases between them.